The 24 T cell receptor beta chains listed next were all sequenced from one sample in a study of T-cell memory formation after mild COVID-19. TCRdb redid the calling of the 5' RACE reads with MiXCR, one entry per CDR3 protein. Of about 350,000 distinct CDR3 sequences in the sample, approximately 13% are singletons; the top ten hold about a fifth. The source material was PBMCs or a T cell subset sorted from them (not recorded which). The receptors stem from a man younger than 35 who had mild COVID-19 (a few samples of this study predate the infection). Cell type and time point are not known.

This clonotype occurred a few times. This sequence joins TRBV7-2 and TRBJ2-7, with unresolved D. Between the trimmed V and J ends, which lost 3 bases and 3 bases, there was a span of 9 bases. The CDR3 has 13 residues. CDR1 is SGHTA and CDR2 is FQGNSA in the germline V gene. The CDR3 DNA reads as TGTGCCAGCAGCTTTTTTTGGGGCTACGAGCAGTACGTC. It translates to CASSFFWGYEQYV.

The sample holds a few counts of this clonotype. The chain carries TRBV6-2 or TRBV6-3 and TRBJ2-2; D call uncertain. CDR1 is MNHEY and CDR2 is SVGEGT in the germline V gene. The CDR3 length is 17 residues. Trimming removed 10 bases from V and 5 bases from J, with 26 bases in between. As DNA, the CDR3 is TGTGCCACTACTTCCCCCGCAAAGGCCGTGATTACCGGGGAGCTGTTTTTT. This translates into CATTSPAKAVITGELFF.

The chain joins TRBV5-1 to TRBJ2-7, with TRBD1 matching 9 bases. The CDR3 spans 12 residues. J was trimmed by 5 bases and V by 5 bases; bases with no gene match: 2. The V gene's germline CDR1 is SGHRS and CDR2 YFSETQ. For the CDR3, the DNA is TGCGCCAGCAGGCGGACAGGGGACGAGCAGTACTTC. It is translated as CASRRTGDEQYF. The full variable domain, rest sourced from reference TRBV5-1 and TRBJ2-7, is KAGVTQTPRYLIKTRGQQVTLSCSPISGHRSVSWYQQTPGQGLQFLFEYFSETQRNKGNFPGRFSGRQFSNSRSEMNVSTLELGDSALYLCASRRTGDEQYFGPGTRLTVT.

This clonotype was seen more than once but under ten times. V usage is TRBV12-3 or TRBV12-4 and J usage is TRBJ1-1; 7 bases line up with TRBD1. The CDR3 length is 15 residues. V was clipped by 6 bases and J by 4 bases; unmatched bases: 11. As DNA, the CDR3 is TGTGCCAGCAGCCCGTCGACAGGGAAGGGCACTGAAGCTTTCTTT. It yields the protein CASSPSTGKGTEAFF.

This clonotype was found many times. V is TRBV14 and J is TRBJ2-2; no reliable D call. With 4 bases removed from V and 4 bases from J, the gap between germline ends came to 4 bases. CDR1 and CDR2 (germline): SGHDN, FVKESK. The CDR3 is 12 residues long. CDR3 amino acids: CASSPITGELFF. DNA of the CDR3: TGTGCCAGCAGCCCTATCACCGGGGAGCTGTTTTTT.

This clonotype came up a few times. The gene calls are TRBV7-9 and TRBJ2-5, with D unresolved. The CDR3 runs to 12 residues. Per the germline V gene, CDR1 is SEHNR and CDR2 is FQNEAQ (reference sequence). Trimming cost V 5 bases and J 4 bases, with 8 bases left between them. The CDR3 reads CASSVSIETQYF. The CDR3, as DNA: TGTGCCAGCAGCGTTAGCATAGAGACCCAGTACTTC.

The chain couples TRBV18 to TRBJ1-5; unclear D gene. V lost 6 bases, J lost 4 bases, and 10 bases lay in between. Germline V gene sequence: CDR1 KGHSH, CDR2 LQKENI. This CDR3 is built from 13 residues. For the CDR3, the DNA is TGTGCCAGCTCCCAGGACGGAAATCAGCCCCAGCATTTT. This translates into CASSQDGNQPQHF.

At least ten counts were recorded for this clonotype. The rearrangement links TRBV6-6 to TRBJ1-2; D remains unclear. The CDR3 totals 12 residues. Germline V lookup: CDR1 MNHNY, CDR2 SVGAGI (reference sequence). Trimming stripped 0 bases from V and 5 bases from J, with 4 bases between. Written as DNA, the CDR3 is TGTGCCAGCAGTTACTCGAGTTATGGCTACACCTTC. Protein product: CASSYSSYGYTF.

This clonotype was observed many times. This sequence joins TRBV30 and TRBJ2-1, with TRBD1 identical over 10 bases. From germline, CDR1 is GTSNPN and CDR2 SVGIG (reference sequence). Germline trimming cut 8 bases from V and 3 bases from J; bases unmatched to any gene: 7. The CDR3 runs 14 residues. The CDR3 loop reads CAQDRGVLYNEQFF. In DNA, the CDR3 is TGTGCCCAGGACAGGGGGGTCCTCTACAATGAGCAGTTCTTC. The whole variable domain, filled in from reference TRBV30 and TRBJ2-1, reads SQTIHQWPATLVQPVGSPLSLECTVEGTSNPNLYWYRQAAGRGLQLLFYSVGIGQISSEVPQNLSASRPQDRQFILSSKKLLLSDSGFYLCAQDRGVLYNEQFFGPGTRLTVL.

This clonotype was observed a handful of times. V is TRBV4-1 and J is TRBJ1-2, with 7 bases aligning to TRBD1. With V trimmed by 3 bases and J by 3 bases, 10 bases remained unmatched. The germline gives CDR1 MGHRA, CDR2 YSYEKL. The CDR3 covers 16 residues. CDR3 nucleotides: TGCGCCAGCAGCCAGGTCGGGACAGAGCAATACTATGGCTACACCTTC. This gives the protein CASSQVGTEQYYGYTF.

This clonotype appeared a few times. CDR3 sequence: CASSQDTSSYNEQFF. In nucleotides, the CDR3 is TGCGCCAGCAGCCAAGATACTAGTTCCTACAATGAGCAGTTCTTC. This sequence joins TRBV4-3 and TRBJ2-1; TRBD2 might be the D (5 bases). V lost 0 bases and J lost 1, with 7 bases in between. The CDR3 is 15 amino acids. Germline V lookup: CDR1 LGHNA, CDR2 YSLEER.

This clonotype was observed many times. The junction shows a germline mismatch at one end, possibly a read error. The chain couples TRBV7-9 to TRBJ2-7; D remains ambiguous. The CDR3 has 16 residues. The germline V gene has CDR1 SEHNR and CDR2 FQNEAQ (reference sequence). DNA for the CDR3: TGTGCCAGCAGCTTCGCCGGCCCCACAAAGTTCTACGAGCAGTGCTTC. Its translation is CASSFAGPTKFYEQCF.

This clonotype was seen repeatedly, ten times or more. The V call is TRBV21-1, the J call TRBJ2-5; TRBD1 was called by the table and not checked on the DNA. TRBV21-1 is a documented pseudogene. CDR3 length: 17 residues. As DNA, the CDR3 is TGTGCCAGCAGCAAAGCCCCCGACAGGCCTCGGGAAGGGACCCAGTACTTC. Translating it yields CASSKAPDRPREGTQYF.

The CDR3 here is CASSLNGGGAEAFF. The DNA for the CDR3 is TGTGCCAGCAGTTTAAATGGAGGGGGCGCTGAAGCTTTCTTT. The chain has TRBV12-3 or TRBV12-4 and TRBJ1-1; 7 bases are shared with TRBD1. The CDR3 consists of 14 residues. V dropped 2 bases and J dropped 6; count of bases not matched to a gene: 6.

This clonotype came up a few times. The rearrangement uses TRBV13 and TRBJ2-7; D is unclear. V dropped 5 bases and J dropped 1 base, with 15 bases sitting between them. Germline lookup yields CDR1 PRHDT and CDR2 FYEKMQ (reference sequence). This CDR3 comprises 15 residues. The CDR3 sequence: CASSRKGFFSYEQYF. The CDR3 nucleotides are TGTGCCAGCAGCCGGAAGGGATTCTTTTCCTACGAGCAGTACTTC. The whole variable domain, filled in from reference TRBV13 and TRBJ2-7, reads AAGVIQSPRHLIKEKRETATLKCYPIPRHDTVYWYQQGPGQDPQFLISFYEKMQSDKGSIPDRFSAQQFSDYHSELNMSSLELGDSALYFCASSRKGFFSYEQYFGPGTRLTVT.

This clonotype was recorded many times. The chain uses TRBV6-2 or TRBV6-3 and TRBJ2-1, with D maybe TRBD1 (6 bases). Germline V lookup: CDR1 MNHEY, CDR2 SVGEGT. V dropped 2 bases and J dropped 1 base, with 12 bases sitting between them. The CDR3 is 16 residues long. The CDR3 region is CASSYPQGISYNEQFF. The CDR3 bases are TGTGCCAGCAGTTACCCGCAGGGGATATCCTACAATGAGCAGTTCTTC.

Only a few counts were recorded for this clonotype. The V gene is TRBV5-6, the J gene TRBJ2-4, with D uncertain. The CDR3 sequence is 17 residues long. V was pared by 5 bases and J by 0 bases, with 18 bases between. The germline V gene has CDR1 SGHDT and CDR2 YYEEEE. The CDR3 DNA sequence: TGTGCCAGCAGGTCTCGGAGTGGTACTATAGCCAAAAACATTCAGTACTTC. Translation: CASRSRSGTIAKNIQYF.

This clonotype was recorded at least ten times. CDR3 region: CASSRVSGAWGEQFF. CDR3 sequence (DNA): TGTGCCAGCAGCCGGGTATCAGGTGCATGGGGTGAGCAGTTCTTC. The chain employs TRBV7-2 and TRBJ2-1; the D is unclear. This CDR3 has 15 amino acids. V gave up 5 bases and J gave up 9 bases, with 20 bases separating them. Per germline, CDR1 SGHTA and CDR2 FQGNSA.

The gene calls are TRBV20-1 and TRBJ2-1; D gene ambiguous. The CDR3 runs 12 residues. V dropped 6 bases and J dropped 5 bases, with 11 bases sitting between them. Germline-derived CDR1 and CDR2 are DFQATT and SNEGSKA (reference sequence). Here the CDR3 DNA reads TGCAGTGCCAGGCAGTTACACAATGAGCAGTTCTTC. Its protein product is CSARQLHNEQFF.

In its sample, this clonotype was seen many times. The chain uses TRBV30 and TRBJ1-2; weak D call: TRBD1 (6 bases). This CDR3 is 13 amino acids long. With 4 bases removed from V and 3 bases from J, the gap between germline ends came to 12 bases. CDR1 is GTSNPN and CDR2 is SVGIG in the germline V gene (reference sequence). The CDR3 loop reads CAWNGGQYYGYTF. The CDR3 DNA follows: TGTGCCTGGAACGGGGGGCAATACTATGGCTACACCTTC.

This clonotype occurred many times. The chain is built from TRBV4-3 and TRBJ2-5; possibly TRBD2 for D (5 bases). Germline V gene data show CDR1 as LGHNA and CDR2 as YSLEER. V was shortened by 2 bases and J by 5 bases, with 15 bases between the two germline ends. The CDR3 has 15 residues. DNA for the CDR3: TGCGCCAGCAGCCAACGGACTCGTACATGGGAGACCCAGTACTTC. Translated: CASSQRTRTWETQYF.

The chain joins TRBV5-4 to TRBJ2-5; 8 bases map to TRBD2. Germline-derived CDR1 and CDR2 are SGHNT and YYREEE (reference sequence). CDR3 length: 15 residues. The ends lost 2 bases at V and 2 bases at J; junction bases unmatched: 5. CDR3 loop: CASSLAVAGQETQYF. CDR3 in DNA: TGTGCCAGCAGCTTAGCCGTAGCGGGGCAAGAGACCCAGTACTTC.

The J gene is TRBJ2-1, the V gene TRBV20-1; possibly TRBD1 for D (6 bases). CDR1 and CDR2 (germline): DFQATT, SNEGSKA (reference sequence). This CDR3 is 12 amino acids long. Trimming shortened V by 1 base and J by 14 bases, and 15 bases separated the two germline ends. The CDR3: CSARGGLAGEFF. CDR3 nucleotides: TGCAGTGCTAGAGGAGGGTTGGCAGGGGAGTTCTTC.

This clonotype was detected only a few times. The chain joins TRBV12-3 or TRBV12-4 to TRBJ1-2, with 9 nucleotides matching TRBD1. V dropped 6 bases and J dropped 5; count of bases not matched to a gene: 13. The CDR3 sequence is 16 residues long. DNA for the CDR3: TGTGCCAGCAGACAATCCGGGACAGGGACTGGGTATGGCTACACCTTC. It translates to CASRQSGTGTGYGYTF.